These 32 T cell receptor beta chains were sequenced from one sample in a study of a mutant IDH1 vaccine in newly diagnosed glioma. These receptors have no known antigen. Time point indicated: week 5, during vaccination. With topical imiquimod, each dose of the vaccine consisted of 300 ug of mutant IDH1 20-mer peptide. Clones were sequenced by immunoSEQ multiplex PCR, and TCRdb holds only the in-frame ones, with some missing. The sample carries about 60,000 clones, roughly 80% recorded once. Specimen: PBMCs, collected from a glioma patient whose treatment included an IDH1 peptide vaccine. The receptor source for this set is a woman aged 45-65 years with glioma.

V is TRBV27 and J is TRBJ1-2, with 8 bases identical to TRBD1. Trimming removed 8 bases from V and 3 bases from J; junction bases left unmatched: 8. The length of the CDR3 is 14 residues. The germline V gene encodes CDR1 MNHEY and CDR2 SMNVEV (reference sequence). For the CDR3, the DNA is TGTGCCAGCGGCTTACAGGGGGGGGACTATGGCTACACCTTC. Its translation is CASGLQGGDYGYTF.

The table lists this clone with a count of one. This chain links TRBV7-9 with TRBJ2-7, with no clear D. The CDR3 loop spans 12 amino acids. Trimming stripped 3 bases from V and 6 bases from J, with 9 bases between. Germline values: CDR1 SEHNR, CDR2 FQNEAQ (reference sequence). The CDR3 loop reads CASSFQVAEQYF. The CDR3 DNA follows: TGTGCCAGCAGCTTTCAGGTGGCCGAGCAGTACTTC.

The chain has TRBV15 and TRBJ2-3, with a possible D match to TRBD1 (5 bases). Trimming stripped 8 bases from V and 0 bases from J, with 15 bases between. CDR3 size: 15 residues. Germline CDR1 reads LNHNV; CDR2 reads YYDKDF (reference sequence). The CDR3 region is CATLWTKASTDTQYF. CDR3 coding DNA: TGTGCCACCCTCTGGACAAAGGCTAGCACAGATACGCAGTATTTT.

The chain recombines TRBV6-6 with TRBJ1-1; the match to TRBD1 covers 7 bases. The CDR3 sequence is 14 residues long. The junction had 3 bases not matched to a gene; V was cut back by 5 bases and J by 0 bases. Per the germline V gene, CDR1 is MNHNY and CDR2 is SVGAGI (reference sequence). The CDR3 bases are TGTGCCAGCAGTGCTGGACAGGTGAACACTGAAGCTTTCTTT. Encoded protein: CASSAGQVNTEAFF.

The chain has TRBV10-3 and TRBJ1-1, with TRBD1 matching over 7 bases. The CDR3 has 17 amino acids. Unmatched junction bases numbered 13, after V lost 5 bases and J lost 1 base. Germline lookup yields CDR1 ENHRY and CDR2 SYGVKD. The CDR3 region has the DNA TGTGCCATCAGTCGTCTCGGGAGGGGGCCCGAGAACACTGAAGCTTTCTTT. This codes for CAISRLGRGPENTEAFF.

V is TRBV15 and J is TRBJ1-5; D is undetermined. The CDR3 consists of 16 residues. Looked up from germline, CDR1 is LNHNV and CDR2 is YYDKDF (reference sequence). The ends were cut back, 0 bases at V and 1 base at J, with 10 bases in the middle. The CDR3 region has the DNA TGTGCCACCAGCAGAGATGAGAGGACGAGCAATCAGCCCCAGCATTTT. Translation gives CATSRDERTSNQPQHF.

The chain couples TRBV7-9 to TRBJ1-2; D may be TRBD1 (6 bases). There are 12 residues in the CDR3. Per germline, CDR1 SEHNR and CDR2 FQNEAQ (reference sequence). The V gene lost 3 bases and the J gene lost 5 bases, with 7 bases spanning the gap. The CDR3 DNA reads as TGTGCCAGCAGCTTCCAGGGGTATGGCTACACCTTC. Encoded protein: CASSFQGYGYTF.

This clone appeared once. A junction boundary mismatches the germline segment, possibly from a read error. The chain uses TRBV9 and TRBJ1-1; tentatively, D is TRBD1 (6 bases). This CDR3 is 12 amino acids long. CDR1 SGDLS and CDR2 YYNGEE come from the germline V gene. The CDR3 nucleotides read TGTGCCAGCAGCGGGGGTGTGGGGGCGAACTCGTTT. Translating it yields CASSGGVGANSF.

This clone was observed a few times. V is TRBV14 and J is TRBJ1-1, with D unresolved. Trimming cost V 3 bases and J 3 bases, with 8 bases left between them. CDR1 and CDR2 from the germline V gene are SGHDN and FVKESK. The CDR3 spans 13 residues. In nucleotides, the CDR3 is TGTGCCAGCAGCCAGCAATATGACACTGAAGCTTTCTTT. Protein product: CASSQQYDTEAFF. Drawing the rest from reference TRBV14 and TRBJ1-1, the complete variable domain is EAGVTQFPSHSVIEKGQTVTLRCDPISGHDNLYWYRRVMGKEIKFLLHFVKESKQDESGMPNNRFLAERTGGTYSTLKVQPAELEDSGVYFCASSQQYDTEAFFGQGTRLTVV.

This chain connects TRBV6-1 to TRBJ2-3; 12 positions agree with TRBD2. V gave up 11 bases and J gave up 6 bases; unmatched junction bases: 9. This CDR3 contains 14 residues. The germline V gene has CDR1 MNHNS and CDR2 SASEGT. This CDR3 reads CASSLAGGRDTQYF. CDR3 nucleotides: TGTGCCTCCTCCCTAGCGGGGGGGCGCGATACGCAGTATTTT.

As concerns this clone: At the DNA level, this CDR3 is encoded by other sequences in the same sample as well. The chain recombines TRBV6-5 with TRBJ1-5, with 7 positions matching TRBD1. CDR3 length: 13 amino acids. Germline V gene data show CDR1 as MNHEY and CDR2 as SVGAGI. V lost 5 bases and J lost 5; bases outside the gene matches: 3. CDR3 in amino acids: CASSRDRDQPQHF. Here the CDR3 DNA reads TGTGCCAGCAGTCGCGACAGGGATCAGCCCCAGCATTTT.

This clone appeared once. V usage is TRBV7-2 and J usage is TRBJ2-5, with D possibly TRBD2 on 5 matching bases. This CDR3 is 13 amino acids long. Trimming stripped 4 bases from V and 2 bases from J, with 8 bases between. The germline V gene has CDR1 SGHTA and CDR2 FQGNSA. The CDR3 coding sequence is TGTGCCAGCAGCTCGAGGGTGCAAGAGACCCAGTACTTC. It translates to CASSSRVQETQYF.

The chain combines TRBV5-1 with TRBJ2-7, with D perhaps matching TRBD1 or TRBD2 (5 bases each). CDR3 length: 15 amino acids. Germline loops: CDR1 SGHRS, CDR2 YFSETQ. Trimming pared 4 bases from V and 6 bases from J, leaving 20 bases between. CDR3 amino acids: CASSASGTISGEQYF. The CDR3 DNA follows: TGCGCCAGCAGCGCGTCCGGGACCATCTCTGGCGAGCAGTACTTC.

CDR3 DNA: TGTGCCAGCAGTGAGACAGGGAGGGAGCCCCAGCATTTT. It is translated as CASSETGREPQHF. The chain has TRBV6-1 and TRBJ1-5; 7 bases fit TRBD1. The CDR3 spans 13 residues. Germline trimming cut 3 bases from V and 8 bases from J; bases unmatched to any gene: 4. From germline, CDR1 is MNHNS and CDR2 SASEGT.

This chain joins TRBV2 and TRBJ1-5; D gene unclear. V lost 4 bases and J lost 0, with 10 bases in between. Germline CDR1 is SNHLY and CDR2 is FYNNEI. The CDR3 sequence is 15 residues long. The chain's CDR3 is CASSGTADSNQPQHF. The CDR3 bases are TGTGCCAGCAGTGGGACTGCAGATAGCAATCAGCCCCAGCATTTT. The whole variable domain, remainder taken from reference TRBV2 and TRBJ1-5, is EPEVTQTPSHQVTQMGQEVILRCVPISNHLYFYWYRQILGQKVEFLVSFYNNEISEKSEIFDDQFSVERPDGSNFTLKIRSTKLEDSAMYFCASSGTADSNQPQHFGDGTRLSIL.

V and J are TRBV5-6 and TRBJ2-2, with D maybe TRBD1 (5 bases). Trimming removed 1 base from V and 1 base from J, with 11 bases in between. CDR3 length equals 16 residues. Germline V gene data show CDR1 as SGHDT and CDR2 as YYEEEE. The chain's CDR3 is CASSLLRQGNTGELFF. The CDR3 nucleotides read TGTGCCAGCAGCTTGCTCCGGCAGGGGAACACCGGGGAGCTGTTTTTT.

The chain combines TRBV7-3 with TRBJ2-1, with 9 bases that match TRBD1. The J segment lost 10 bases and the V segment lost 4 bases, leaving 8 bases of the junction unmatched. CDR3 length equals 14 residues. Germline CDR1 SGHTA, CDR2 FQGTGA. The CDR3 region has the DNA TGTGCCAGCAGCTCGGGGACAGGGTCGGGGGAGCAGTTCTTC. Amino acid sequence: CASSSGTGSGEQFF.

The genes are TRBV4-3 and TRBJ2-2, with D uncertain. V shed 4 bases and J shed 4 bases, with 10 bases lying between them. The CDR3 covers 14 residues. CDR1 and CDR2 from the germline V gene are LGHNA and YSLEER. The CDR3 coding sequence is TGCGCCAGCAGCCCTCGGGCAGCCACCGGGGAGCTGTTTTTT. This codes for CASSPRAATGELFF.

The CDR3 is CAWSVSWGVADTQYF. The CDR3 coding sequence is TGTGCCTGGAGTGTATCATGGGGGGTGGCAGATACGCAGTATTTT. V and J are TRBV30 and TRBJ2-3; tentatively, D is TRBD2 (6 bases). CDR1 is GTSNPN, CDR2 SVGIG, per germline (reference sequence). This CDR3 comprises 15 residues. Trimming removed 0 bases at V and 4 bases at J, with 14 bases between.

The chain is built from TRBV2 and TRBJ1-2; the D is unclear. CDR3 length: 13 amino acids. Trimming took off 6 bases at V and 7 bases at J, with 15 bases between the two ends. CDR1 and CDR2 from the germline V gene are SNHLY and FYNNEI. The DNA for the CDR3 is TGTGCCAGCAGGTCGGGAGGACGGGTTGGCTACACCTTC. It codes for CASRSGGRVGYTF.

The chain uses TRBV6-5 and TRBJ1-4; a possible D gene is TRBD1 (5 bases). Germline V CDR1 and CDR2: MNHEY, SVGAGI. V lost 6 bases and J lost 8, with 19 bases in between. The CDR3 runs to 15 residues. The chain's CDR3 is CASRGDSLQGEKLFF. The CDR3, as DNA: TGTGCCAGCAGAGGGGACTCCCTTCAAGGGGAAAAACTGTTTTTT.

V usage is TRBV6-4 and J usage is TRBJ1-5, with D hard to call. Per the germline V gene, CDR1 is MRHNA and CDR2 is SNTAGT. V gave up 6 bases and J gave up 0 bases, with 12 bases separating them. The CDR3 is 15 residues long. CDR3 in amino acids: CASRLQGNSNQPQHF. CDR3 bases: TGTGCCAGCAGGCTGCAAGGGAATAGCAATCAGCCCCAGCATTTT.

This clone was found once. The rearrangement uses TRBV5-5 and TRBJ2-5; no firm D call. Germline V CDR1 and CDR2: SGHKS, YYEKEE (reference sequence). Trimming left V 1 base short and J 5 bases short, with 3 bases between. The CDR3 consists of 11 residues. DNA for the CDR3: TGTGCCAGCAGCTTGTGGGAGACCCAGTACTTC. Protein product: CASSLWETQYF.

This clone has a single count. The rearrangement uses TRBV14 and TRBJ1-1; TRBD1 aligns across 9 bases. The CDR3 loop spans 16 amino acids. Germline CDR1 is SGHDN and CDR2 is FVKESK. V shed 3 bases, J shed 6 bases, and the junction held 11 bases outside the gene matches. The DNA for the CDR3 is TGTGCCAGCAGCCAGTACCCCGGGACAGGGTGGCCTGAAGCTTTCTTT. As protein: CASSQYPGTGWPEAFF.

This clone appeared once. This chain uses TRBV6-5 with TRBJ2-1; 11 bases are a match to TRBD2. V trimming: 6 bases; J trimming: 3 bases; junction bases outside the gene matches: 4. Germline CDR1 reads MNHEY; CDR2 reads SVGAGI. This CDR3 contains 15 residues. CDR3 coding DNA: TGTGCCAGCAGCCCGCTAGCGGGGGGCTACAATGAGCAGTTCTTC. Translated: CASSPLAGGYNEQFF.

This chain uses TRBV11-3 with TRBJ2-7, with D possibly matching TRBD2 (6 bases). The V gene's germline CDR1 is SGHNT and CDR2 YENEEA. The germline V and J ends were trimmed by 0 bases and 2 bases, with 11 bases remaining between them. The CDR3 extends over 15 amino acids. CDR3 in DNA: TGTGCCAGCAGCTTAGATCGGGGAGGAGCCTACGAGCAGTACTTC. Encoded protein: CASSLDRGGAYEQYF. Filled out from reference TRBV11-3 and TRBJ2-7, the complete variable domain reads EAGVVQSPRYKIIEKKQPVAFWCNPISGHNTLYWYLQNLGQGPELLIRYENEEAVDDSQLPKDRFSAERLKGVDSTLKIQPAELGDSAVYLCASSLDRGGAYEQYFGPGTRLTVT.

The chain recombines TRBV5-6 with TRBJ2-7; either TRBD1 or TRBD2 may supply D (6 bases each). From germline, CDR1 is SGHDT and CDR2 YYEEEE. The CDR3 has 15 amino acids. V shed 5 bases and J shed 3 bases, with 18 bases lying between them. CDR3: CASRGRGAVLYEQYF. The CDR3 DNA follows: TGTGCCAGCAGGGGAAGGGGGGCGGTTCTCTACGAGCAGTACTTC.

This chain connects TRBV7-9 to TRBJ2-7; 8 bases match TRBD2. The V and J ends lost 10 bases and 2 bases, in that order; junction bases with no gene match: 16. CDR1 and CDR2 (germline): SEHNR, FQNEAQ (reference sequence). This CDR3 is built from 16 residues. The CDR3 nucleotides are TGTGCCACCGATCTCACCCGGGGGGGGTATGCCTACGAGCAGTACTTC. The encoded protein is CATDLTRGGYAYEQYF.

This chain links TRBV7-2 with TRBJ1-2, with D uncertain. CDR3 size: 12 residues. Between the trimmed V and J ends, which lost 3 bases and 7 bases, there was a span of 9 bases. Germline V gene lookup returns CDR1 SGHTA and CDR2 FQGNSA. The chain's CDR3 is CASSFQGSGYTF. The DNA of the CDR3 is TGTGCCAGCAGCTTTCAAGGGAGTGGCTACACCTTC.

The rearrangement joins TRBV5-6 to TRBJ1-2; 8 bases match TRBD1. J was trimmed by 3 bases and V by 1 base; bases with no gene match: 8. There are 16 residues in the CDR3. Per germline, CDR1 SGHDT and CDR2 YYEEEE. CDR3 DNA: TGTGCCAGCAGCTTGATCAGCGGCAGGGGGCACTATGGCTACACCTTC. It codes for CASSLISGRGHYGYTF.

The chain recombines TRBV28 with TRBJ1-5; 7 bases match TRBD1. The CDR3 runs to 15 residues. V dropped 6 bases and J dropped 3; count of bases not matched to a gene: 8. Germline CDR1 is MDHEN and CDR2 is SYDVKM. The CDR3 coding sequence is TGTGCCAGCAGGATGACAGGGACATACAATCAGCCCCAGCATTTT. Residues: CASRMTGTYNQPQHF. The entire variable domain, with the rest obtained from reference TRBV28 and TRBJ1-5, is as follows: DVKVTQSSRYLVKRTGEKVFLECVQDMDHENMFWYRQDPGLGLRLIYFSYDVKMKEKGDIPEGYSVSREKKERFSLILESASTNQTSMYLCASRMTGTYNQPQHFGDGTRLSIL.

CDR3 sequence reads: CASSKETGHYGYTF. CDR3 nucleotides: TGCGCCAGCAGCAAGGAAACAGGCCACTATGGCTACACCTTC. The V gene is TRBV5-1, the J gene TRBJ1-2; possible D gene TRBD1, 5 bases. Germline-derived CDR1 and CDR2 are SGHRS and YFSETQ. The CDR3 sequence is 14 residues long. V was trimmed by 4 bases and J by 3 bases, leaving 13 bases between them.